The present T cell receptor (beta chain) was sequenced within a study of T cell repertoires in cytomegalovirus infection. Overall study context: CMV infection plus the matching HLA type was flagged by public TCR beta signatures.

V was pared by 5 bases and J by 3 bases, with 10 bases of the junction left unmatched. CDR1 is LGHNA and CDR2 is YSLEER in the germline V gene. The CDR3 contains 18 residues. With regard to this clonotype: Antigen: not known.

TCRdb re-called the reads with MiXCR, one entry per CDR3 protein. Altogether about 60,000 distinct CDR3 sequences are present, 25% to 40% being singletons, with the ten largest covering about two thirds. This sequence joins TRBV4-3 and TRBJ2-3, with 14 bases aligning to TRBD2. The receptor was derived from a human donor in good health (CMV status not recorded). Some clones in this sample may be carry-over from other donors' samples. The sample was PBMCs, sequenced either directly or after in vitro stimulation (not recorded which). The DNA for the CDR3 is TGCGCCAGCAGCGAACGACTAGCGGGAGGGCCTGGGACAGATACGCAGTATTTT. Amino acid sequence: CASSERLAGGPGTDTQYF.